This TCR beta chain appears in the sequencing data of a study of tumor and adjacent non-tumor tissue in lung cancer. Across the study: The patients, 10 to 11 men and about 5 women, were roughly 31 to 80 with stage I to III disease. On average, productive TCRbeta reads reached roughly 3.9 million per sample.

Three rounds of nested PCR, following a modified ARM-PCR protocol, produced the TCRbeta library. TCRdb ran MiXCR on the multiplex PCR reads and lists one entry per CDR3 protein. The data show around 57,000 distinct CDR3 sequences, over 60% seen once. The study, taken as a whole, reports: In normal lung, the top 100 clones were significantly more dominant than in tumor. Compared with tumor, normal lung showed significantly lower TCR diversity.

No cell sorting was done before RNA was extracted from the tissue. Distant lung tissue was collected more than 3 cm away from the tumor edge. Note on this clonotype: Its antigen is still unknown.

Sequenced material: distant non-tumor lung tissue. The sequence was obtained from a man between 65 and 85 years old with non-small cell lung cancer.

CDR3 coding DNA: TGTGCCAGTAACGCTAAAGGCGGCGCGGGGGAGCTGTTTTTT. Amino acids: CASNAKGGAGELFF. This chain connects TRBV6-5 to TRBJ2-2, with no clear D. This CDR3 spans 14 amino acids. Between the trimmed V and J ends, which lost 9 bases and 8 bases, there was a span of 19 bases. From germline, CDR1 is MNHEY and CDR2 SVGAGI.